This entry concerns a single T cell receptor beta chain. What it binds is not known. The length of the CDR3 is 13 residues. Germline V gene lookup returns CDR1 SQVTM and CDR2 ANQGSEA. Trimming removed 4 bases at V and 4 bases at J, with 13 bases between. It was with 60 Vbeta and 13 Jbeta primers that the PCR ran. TCRdb's copy holds only in-frame clones and misses some; the assay was immunoSEQ multiplex PCR. The sample records some 120,000 clones, 60% to 80% being singletons. This sample stems from a study of cytomegalovirus exposure and HLA in healthy donors. Across the whole study: Early on, a data release was issued that held 80 million or so unique TCRs from HLA-typed donors.

Regarding the study as a whole: TCR association rates varied by HLA locus in a later analysis, with DRB1 highest and HLA-C lowest. Reported findings show TCR beta sequences accurately forecast HLA-A and HLA-B alleles in most subjects.

Sequencing used PBMCs. The sequence derives from a woman in her forties or fifties in good health and CMV-seronegative. J is TRBJ1-1 and V is TRBV29-1; D not resolved. Written as DNA, the CDR3 is TGCAGCGTTGGTAGGGAGGAGGGCACTGAAGCTTTCTTT. This translates into CSVGREEGTEAFF.